This T cell receptor (beta chain) was identified during a study of blood T cells in healthy people across ages. Primers used in a second PCR of about 6 to 12 cycles were a sample-barcoded 5' primer and a J-beta primer mix. TCRdb redid the calling of the 5' RACE reads with MiXCR, one entry per CDR3 protein. This table has 800,000 to 1,300,000 distinct CDR3 sequences, roughly 24% appearing once. Germline loops: CDR1 MNHEY, CDR2 SVGAGI. Trimming took off 2 bases at V and 5 bases at J, with 8 bases between the two ends. CDR3 size: 13 residues. The same sample was also used in a study of T cells of mothers and their children.

The chain couples TRBV6-5 to TRBJ2-3, with D maybe TRBD2 (5 bases). The sequence derives from a girl aged 2 to 10 in good health. Sequencing was done on a sample of blood. CDR3 loop: CASSYAGGDTQYF. The CDR3 DNA is TGTGCCAGCAGTTACGCCGGAGGAGATACGCAGTATTTT.